The TCR beta chain described here comes from a study of OX40 agonist ivuxolimab in advanced cancers. Trimming removed 4 bases at V and 2 bases at J, with 9 bases between. The germline V gene encodes CDR1 SGHVS and CDR2 FQNEAQ. The CDR3 has 14 residues. Clones were read by immunoSEQ multiplex PCR, and TCRdb kept only the in-frame ones, dropping some. The top ten hold around 15% of the sample, which has under 25,000 clones, 60% to 85% seen once. Baseline, cycle 4 day 1, and cycle 7 day 1 were the blood sampling points. The sample in question was CD4+ or CD8+ T cells sorted from blood, obtained in a trial of the OX40 agonist ivuxolimab. The origin of this receptor is an adult with an advanced solid tumor such as melanoma, head and neck, liver or kidney cancer. The chain links TRBV7-8 to TRBJ2-1; D is uncertain. CDR3 amino acids: CASSSQYAYNEQFF. CDR3 nucleotide sequence: TGTGCCAGCAGCTCGCAGTACGCCTACAATGAGCAGTTCTTC.